A selection of T cell receptor beta chains follows, all from one sample in a study of blood T cell repertoires in COVID-19. Profiling relied on immunoSEQ multiplex PCR, and the TCRdb table lists in-frame clones only, not all of them. The data hold 100,000 to 150,000 clones, with approximately 86% observed a single time. The sequencing sample was made of PBMCs or T cells enriched from blood (not recorded which). The receptors were sampled from a woman between 45 and 60 years old who had recovered from COVID-19. Both conserved end residues are part of each CDR3. Each record gives: D gene, J gene, clone size, V gene, CDR3 protein, CDR3 DNA. The D gene is left open where the match is weak. A clone size is listed for some rows: how often the clone was seen (once, few, many), or a class if it is expanded.

.	TRBJ1-1	once	TRBV5-4	CASSSREGNTEAFF	TGTGCCAGCAGCTCCAGGGAGGGGAACACTGAAGCTTTCTTT
TRBD1	TRBJ2-1	.	TRBV9	CASSVATGGIYEQFF	TGTGCCAGCAGCGTAGCGACAGGGGGCATCTATGAGCAGTTCTTC
.	TRBJ1-5	.	TRBV7-6	CASSAGTSNQPQHF	TGTGCCAGCAGCGCCGGGACAAGCAATCAGCCCCAGCATTTT
.	TRBJ1-4	once	TRBV15	CATSPRGAANEKLFF	TGTGCCACCAGCCCCAGGGGAGCAGCTAATGAAAAACTGTTTTTT
.	TRBJ1-4	.	TRBV7-2	CASSPRDGNEKLFF	TGTGCCAGCAGCCCGCGGGACGGGAATGAAAAACTGTTTTTT
.	TRBJ1-5	few	TRBV2	CASNSRQGSQPQHF	TGTGCCAGCAATTCCCGGCAGGGCAGCCAGCCCCAGCATTTT
TRBD2	TRBJ2-7	.	TRBV15	CATGLAGSYEQYF	TGTGCCACTGGACTAGCGGGCAGCTACGAGCAGTACTTC
TRBD1	TRBJ2-7	few	TRBV19	CASSPGTAIYEQYF	TGTGCCAGTAGCCCCGGGACAGCCATATACGAGCAGTACTTC
TRBD1	TRBJ2-2	.	TRBV10-1	CASSPDRGNTGELFF	TGCGCCAGCAGCCCCGACAGGGGCAACACCGGGGAGCTGTTTTTT
TRBD1	TRBJ1-2	few	TRBV19	CASSTAQGNYGYTF	TGTGCCAGTAGTACTGCACAGGGGAACTATGGCTACACCTTC
.	TRBJ1-2	.	TRBV9	CASSAGQPNYGYTF	TGTGCCAGCAGCGCCGGACAGCCTAACTATGGCTACACCTTC
.	TRBJ2-2	.	TRBV19	CASSMGARTGELFF	TGTGCCAGTAGTATGGGGGCGCGGACCGGGGAGCTGTTTTTT
TRBD2	TRBJ2-5	.	TRBV5-1	CASSPGNGGETQYF	TGCGCCAGCAGCCCCGGCAACGGGGGGGAGACCCAGTACTTC
.	TRBJ1-3	.	TRBV6-2/TRBV6-3	CASSLTTGGKGNTIYF	TGTGCCAGCAGTCTTACTACGGGTGGTAAGGGAAACACCATATATTTT
.	TRBJ1-1	.	TRBV9	CASRGGNTEAFF	TGTGCCAGCCGCGGCGGGAACACTGAAGCTTTCTTT
.	TRBJ2-1	.	TRBV11-2	CASSPPGQSSYNEQFF	TGTGCCAGCAGCCCCCCTGGACAAAGCTCCTACAATGAGCAGTTCTTC
TRBD2	TRBJ2-3	.	TRBV4-1	CASSQGTSGDTDTQYF	TGCGCCAGCAGCCAGGGGACTAGCGGGGACACAGATACGCAGTATTTT
.	TRBJ2-5	.	TRBV24-1	CATSAGETQYF	TGTGCCACGAGCGCCGGAGAGACCCAGTACTTC
.	TRBJ2-3	.	TRBV25-1	CASSEYRGTDTQYF	TGTGCCAGCAGTGAATATAGGGGAACAGATACGCAGTATTTT
TRBD1	TRBJ2-7	.	TRBV18	CASSPGQEQYF	TGTGCCAGCTCACCGGGACAGGAGCAGTACTTC
.	TRBJ2-3	.	TRBV4-1	CASSQDGDRLTDTQYF	TGCGCCAGCAGCCAAGATGGAGACAGGCTCACAGATACGCAGTATTTT
.	TRBJ1-1	.	TRBV10-1	CASSGQGNTEAFF	TGCGCCAGCAGTGGCCAGGGAAACACTGAAGCTTTCTTT
.	TRBJ2-2	.	TRBV7-2	CASSPLAGNTGELFF	TGTGCCAGCAGCCCCCTGGCGGGGAACACCGGGGAGCTGTTTTTT
.	TRBJ2-7	.	TRBV6-2/TRBV6-3	CASSRTVPTYYEQYF	TGTGCCAGCAGTAGAACGGTCCCAACCTACTACGAGCAGTACTTC
TRBD2	TRBJ2-1	.	TRBV7-3	CASSRLAGGRNEQFF	TGTGCCAGCAGCCGCCTAGCGGGGGGGCGGAATGAGCAGTTCTTC
TRBD2	TRBJ2-2	.	TRBV2	CASSGRRTSGGSYTGELFF	TGTGCCAGCAGTGGAAGAAGGACTAGCGGGGGGTCCTACACCGGGGAGCTGTTTTTT
TRBD2	TRBJ2-3	.	TRBV7-2	CASSLARLAGGVDTQYF	TGTGCCAGCAGCTTAGCTCGACTAGCGGGGGGAGTAGATACGCAGTATTTT